This T cell receptor (beta chain) appears in the sequencing data of a study of blood T cell repertoires in COVID-19. Assay used: immunoSEQ multiplex PCR; TCRdb lists only in-frame clones, some missing. The sample yields 98,000 or so clones, about two thirds seen once. The germline V and J ends were trimmed by 4 bases and 7 bases, with 10 bases remaining between them. The CDR3 runs to 13 residues. Germline lookup yields CDR1 LNHDA and CDR2 SQIVND (reference sequence). Sequenced: peripheral blood. This sequence originates from a woman in her thirties or forties with acute or convalescent COVID-19. The chain couples TRBV19 to TRBJ2-2; D is unresolved. The CDR3 reads CASSTPSGGELFF. CDR3 nucleotide sequence: TGTGCCAGTAGTACTCCCTCCGGCGGGGAGCTGTTTTTT.